The 14 T cell receptor beta chains in this list originate from one sample, sequenced in a study of blood T cell repertoires in COVID-19. The data were produced by immunoSEQ multiplex PCR, yet TCRdb's version contains in-frame clones alone and is incomplete. The data show about 92,000 clones, around nine tenths seen once. Sequenced: peripheral blood. The receptor set was obtained from an older woman with COVID-19, enrolled during active disease.

This chain connects TRBV28 to TRBJ2-3, with no clear D. This CDR3 spans 14 amino acids. The V gene's germline CDR1 is MDHEN and CDR2 SYDVKM. V dropped 4 bases and J dropped 2 bases, with 10 bases sitting between them. The CDR3 loop reads CASSSVGATDTQYF. CDR3 bases: TGTGCCAGCAGTTCTGTAGGAGCCACAGATACGCAGTATTTT.

This chain uses TRBV6-6 with TRBJ2-7; D not resolved. The CDR3 is made up of 11 amino acids. Trimming cost V 5 bases and J 6 bases, with 8 bases left between them. Looked up from germline, CDR1 is MNHNY and CDR2 is SVGAGI (reference sequence). The CDR3 loop reads CASSLLSEQYF. The CDR3 region has the DNA TGTGCCAGCAGTCTCCTTTCCGAGCAGTACTTC.

Of note for this clone: Additional DNA sequences in this sample encode the identical CDR3. The chain is built from TRBV4-2 and TRBJ1-5; 10 nucleotides align to TRBD1. The V and J ends lost 3 bases and 6 bases, in that order; junction bases with no gene match: 8. The CDR3 contains 16 residues. CDR1 and CDR2 from the germline V gene are LGHNA and YNFKEQ. CDR3 amino acids: CASSHTGTGAGQPQHF. The DNA for the CDR3 is TGTGCCAGCAGCCACACCGGGACAGGGGCCGGTCAGCCCCAGCATTTT.

In nucleotides, the CDR3 is TGTGCCAGCAGCTTCATGATCCAAACAGGAGATCCTTTCTTT. This gives the protein CASSFMIQTGDPFF. This chain connects TRBV7-9 to TRBJ1-1, with D tentatively TRBD1 (5 bases). The CDR3 totals 14 residues. V was pared by 3 bases and J by 12 bases, with 20 bases between. Germline V gene data show CDR1 as SEHNR and CDR2 as FQNEAQ (reference sequence).

The chain carries TRBV3-1 (or the pseudogene TRBV3-2) and TRBJ2-1, with 11 bases matching TRBD2. With V trimmed by 4 bases and J by 4 bases, 9 bases remained unmatched. This CDR3 spans 17 amino acids. Germline-derived CDR1 and CDR2 are LGHDT and YNNKEL (reference sequence). The CDR3 nucleotides are TGTGCCAGCAGCCCCGACCCCCGACTAGCGGGGTACAATGAGCAGTTCTTC. Amino acids: CASSPDPRLAGYNEQFF.

The gene calls are TRBV19 and TRBJ1-3, with D unresolved. Between the trimmed V and J ends, which lost 6 bases and 0 bases, there was a span of 15 bases. This CDR3 region has 16 residues. The V gene's germline CDR1 is LNHDA and CDR2 SQIVND (reference sequence). CDR3 nucleotides: TGTGCCAGTAGCCTGTGGGCCGAAAGCTCTGGAAACACCATATATTTT. Translated, it gives CASSLWAESSGNTIYF.

This chain links TRBV6-5 with TRBJ1-2; D remains ambiguous. V lost 0 bases and J 0 bases, leaving 11 bases between the germline ends. Germline CDR1 is MNHEY and CDR2 is SVGAGI. The CDR3 runs to 16 residues. The CDR3 protein is CASSYSRRQTNYGYTF. CDR3 nucleotides: TGTGCCAGCAGTTACTCGAGGAGGCAGACTAACTATGGCTACACCTTC.

V gene TRBV5-1 combines with J gene TRBJ2-1, with D perhaps TRBD1 (6 bases). The CDR3 loop spans 16 amino acids. Trimming removed 0 bases from V and 0 bases from J, with 10 bases in between. CDR1 is SGHRS and CDR2 is YFSETQ in the germline V gene. This CDR3 reads CASSLALRGSYNEQFF. As DNA, the CDR3 is TGCGCCAGCAGCTTGGCCCTCAGGGGCTCCTACAATGAGCAGTTCTTC.

This sequence joins TRBV25-1 and TRBJ1-4; 7 nucleotides match TRBD1. J lost 6 bases, V lost 8 bases, and 6 bases had no gene match. Germline-derived CDR1 and CDR2 are MGHDK and SYGVNS. This CDR3 has 13 amino acids. CDR3 sequence reads: CASSGQVHEKLFF. In nucleotides, the CDR3 is TGTGCCAGCTCCGGACAGGTCCATGAAAAACTGTTTTTT.

V and J are TRBV15 and TRBJ2-1, with unresolved D. V lost 1 base to trimming and J lost 10 bases, with 8 bases between them. The CDR3 covers 12 residues. Germline V gene data show CDR1 as LNHNV and CDR2 as YYDKDF (reference sequence). The CDR3 DNA reads TGTGCCACCAGCAGAGGCCCCGGGGAGCAGTTCTTC. Its protein product is CATSRGPGEQFF.

The V gene is TRBV2, the J gene TRBJ2-7; TRBD1 matches at 7 bases. The CDR3 sequence is 14 residues long. CDR1 is SNHLY, CDR2 FYNNEI, per germline. Trimming took 7 bases from V and 0 from J; bases not matched to a gene: 6. CDR3 DNA sequence: TGTGCCAGCACCGAACAGGGGATCTCCTACGAGCAGTACTTC. Residues: CASTEQGISYEQYF.

The rearrangement links TRBV6-4 to TRBJ2-2; perhaps TRBD2 as D (7 bases). Germline V CDR1 and CDR2: MRHNA, SNTAGT. Trimming left V 6 bases short and J 3 bases short, with 14 bases between. This CDR3 comprises 15 residues. CDR3 region: CASRRQAGDTGELFF. CDR3 bases: TGTGCCAGCAGACGACAGGCGGGGGACACCGGGGAGCTGTTTTTT.

This chain links TRBV4-3 with TRBJ2-7, with 9 bases that match TRBD1. The ends lost 1 base at V and 5 bases at J; junction bases unmatched: 6. The germline CDR1 and CDR2 sequences are LGHNA and YSLEER. This CDR3 has 15 amino acids. In DNA, the CDR3 is TGCGCCAGCAGCCAAGCTACAGGGGGCGGCAACGAGCAGTACTTC. This encodes CASSQATGGGNEQYF.

The J gene is TRBJ2-7, the V gene TRBV11-3; possibly TRBD2 for D (6 bases). Germline V gene data show CDR1 as SGHNT and CDR2 as YENEEA. The CDR3 contains 13 residues. Trimming stripped 6 bases from V and 5 bases from J, with 14 bases between. CDR3 residues: CASSAGPADEQYF. In DNA form, the CDR3 reads TGTGCCAGCAGTGCGGGACCAGCGGACGAGCAGTACTTC.